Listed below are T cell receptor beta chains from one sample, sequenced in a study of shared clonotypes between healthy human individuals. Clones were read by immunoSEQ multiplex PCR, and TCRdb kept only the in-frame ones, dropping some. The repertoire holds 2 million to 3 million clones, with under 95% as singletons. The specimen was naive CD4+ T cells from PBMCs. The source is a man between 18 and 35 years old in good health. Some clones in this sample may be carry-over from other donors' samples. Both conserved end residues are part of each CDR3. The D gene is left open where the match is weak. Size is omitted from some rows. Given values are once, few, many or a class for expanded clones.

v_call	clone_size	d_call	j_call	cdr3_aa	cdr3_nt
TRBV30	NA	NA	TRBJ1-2	CAWSVQARGYTF	TGTGCCTGGAGTGTACAGGCACGAGGCTACACCTTC
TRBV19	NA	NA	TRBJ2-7	CASSSQGSGQYF	TGTGCCAGTAGTTCCCAAGGGAGCGGGCAGTACTTC
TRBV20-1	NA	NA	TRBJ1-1	CSAGPNTEAFF	TGCAGTGCTGGGCCGAACACTGAAGCTTTCTTT
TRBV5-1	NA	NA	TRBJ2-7	CASSASGTRIDEQYF	TGCGCCAGCAGCGCCTCCGGGACACGGATCGACGAGCAGTACTTC
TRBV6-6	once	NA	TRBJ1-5	CASSIDRRGGPQHF	TGTGCCAGCAGTATCGACAGGAGGGGGGGGCCCCAGCATTTT
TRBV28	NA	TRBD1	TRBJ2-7	CASRWGTGGNYEQYF	TGTGCCAGCAGGTGGGGGACAGGGGGCAACTACGAGCAGTACTTC
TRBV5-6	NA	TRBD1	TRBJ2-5	CASSPQTGFQETQYF	TGTGCCAGCAGCCCACAGACAGGGTTCCAAGAGACCCAGTACTTC
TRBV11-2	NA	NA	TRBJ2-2	CASSLVGGTGELFF	TGTGCCAGCAGCTTAGTGGGGGGCACCGGGGAGCTGTTTTTT
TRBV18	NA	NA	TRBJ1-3	CASSPAGTSGNTIYF	TGTGCCAGCTCACCAGCAGGCACCTCTGGAAACACCATATATTTT
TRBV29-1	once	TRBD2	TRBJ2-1	CSVTSGREQFF	TGCAGCGTAACTAGCGGGAGGGAGCAGTTCTTC
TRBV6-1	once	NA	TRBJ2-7	CASSEGSPYEQYF	TGTGCCAGCAGTGAGGGGAGCCCCTACGAGCAGTACTTC
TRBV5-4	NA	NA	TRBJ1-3	CASSLGGEDGNTIYF	TGTGCCAGCAGCTTAGGGGGGGAGGATGGAAACACCATATATTTT
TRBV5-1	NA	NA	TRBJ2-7	CASHSPDGYEQYF	TGCGCCAGCCACTCTCCGGACGGCTACGAGCAGTACTTC
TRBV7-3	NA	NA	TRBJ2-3	CASSPDSHTDTQYF	TGTGCCAGCAGCCCAGATTCCCACACAGATACGCAGTATTTT
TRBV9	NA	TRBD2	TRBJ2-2	CASSVFAPGLVYTGELFF	TGTGCCAGCAGCGTATTTGCCCCGGGACTAGTTTACACCGGGGAGCTGTTTTTT
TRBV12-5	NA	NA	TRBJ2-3	CASGFGSAGSTDTQYF	TGTGCTAGTGGTTTTGGGTCGGCAGGTAGCACAGATACGCAGTATTTT